Shown below are 29 T cell receptor beta chains from a single sample sequenced in a study of cytomegalovirus exposure and HLA in healthy donors. Primers: 60 Vbeta forward and 13 Jbeta reverse. The protocol was immunoSEQ multiplex PCR, while the TCRdb copy is restricted to in-frame clones and leaves out a portion. The sample includes approximately 180,000 clones, around 75% of them seen just once. The sample comprised PBMCs. The receptors stem from a male donor in good health and CMV-seronegative.

The V call is TRBV5-1, the J call TRBJ1-1; TRBD1 matches 9 bases. The CDR3 is made up of 14 amino acids. V shed 2 bases and J 1 base; nucleotides not matched to a gene: 0. Germline V CDR1 and CDR2: SGHRS, YFSETQ. CDR3 sequence: CASSLQGANTEAFF. CDR3 sequence (DNA): TGCGCCAGCAGCTTACAGGGGGCGAACACTGAAGCTTTCTTT.

For this clone: An end of the junction differs from the germline gene, which may be a read error. The J gene is TRBJ1-1, the V gene TRBV28; 9 bases match TRBD1. The CDR3 is made up of 14 amino acids. Per germline, CDR1 MDHEN and CDR2 SYDVKM. The CDR3 sequence is CASIPGTGNAEAFF. Here the CDR3 DNA reads TGTGCCAGCATACCCGGGACAGGGAACGCTGAAGCTTTCTTT.

The chain recombines TRBV28 with TRBJ2-1, with 13 bases identical to TRBD2. Germline assignment: CDR1 MDHEN and CDR2 SYDVKM. CDR3 length: 15 residues. The J segment lost 7 bases and the V segment lost 3 bases, leaving 3 bases of the junction unmatched. CDR3 DNA sequence: TGTGCCAGCAGTTTTGGACTAGCGGGAGTGAATGAGCAGTTCTTC. Protein: CASSFGLAGVNEQFF.

The gene calls are TRBV6-5 and TRBJ1-2; 7 nucleotides agree with TRBD1. Germline V gene data show CDR1 as MNHEY and CDR2 as SVGAGI. After removal of 7 bases from V and 0 bases from J, the junction contained 5 bases not matched to a gene. There are 14 residues in the CDR3. CDR3 in amino acids: CASTTQGANYGYTF. CDR3 nucleotide sequence: TGTGCCAGCACCACCCAGGGGGCTAACTATGGCTACACCTTC.

J is TRBJ2-2 and V is TRBV6-6; 15 nucleotides line up with TRBD2. Germline V gene lookup returns CDR1 MNHNY and CDR2 SVGAGI (reference sequence). V lost 5 bases to trimming and J lost 5 bases; unmatched junction nucleotides: 3. This CDR3 is 16 amino acids long. The CDR3 DNA follows: TGTGCCAGCAGTCGCGGACTAGCGGGAGGGACCGGGGAGCTGTTTTTT. Its translation: CASSRGLAGGTGELFF.

This chain uses TRBV5-6 with TRBJ2-3; D call uncertain. Trimming pared 4 bases from V and 0 bases from J, leaving 6 bases between. This CDR3 contains 13 residues. Germline values: CDR1 SGHDT, CDR2 YYEEEE. CDR3 loop: CASSTPSTDTQYF. The CDR3 nucleotides read TGTGCCAGCAGCACTCCTAGCACAGATACGCAGTATTTT.

The chain couples TRBV28 to TRBJ1-2, with 7 nucleotides matching TRBD1. Germline V gives CDR1 MDHEN, CDR2 SYDVKM. The V segment lost 3 bases and the J segment 1 base; nucleotides outside the gene matches: 2. CDR3 size: 14 residues. The CDR3 sequence: CASSFQGGNYGYTF. CDR3 coding DNA: TGTGCCAGCAGTTTTCAGGGGGGTAACTATGGCTACACCTTC.

The chain carries TRBV23-1 and TRBJ1-6; D not resolved. Being an ORF, TRBV23-1 has a function that is uncertain. CDR3 length: 14 residues. Trimming shortened V by 5 bases and J by 8 bases, and 13 bases separated the two germline ends. CDR3 region: CASSLYIGDSPLHF. The CDR3 nucleotides are TGCGCCAGCAGTTTGTACATTGGTGATTCACCCCTCCACTTT.

In the case of this clone: Distinct nucleotide sequences in the sample also encode this CDR3. The rearrangement links TRBV9 to TRBJ2-3; unclear D gene. Germline V CDR1 and CDR2: SGDLS, YYNGEE. This CDR3 spans 14 amino acids. Trimming removed 2 bases at V and 0 bases at J, with 7 bases between. CDR3 bases: TGTGCCAGCAGCGTCTCGACTAGCACAGATACGCAGTATTTT. Residues: CASSVSTSTDTQYF.

The gene calls are TRBV5-6 and TRBJ1-1, with D possibly matching TRBD1 (5 bases). The CDR3 has 14 residues. Trimming stripped 4 bases from V and 8 bases from J, with 18 bases between. The germline V gene has CDR1 SGHDT and CDR2 YYEEEE. DNA for the CDR3: TGTGCCAGCAGCCGCTGGGGCAGCAGAGTCGAAGCTTTCTTT. Amino acids: CASSRWGSRVEAFF.

The chain links TRBV25-1 to TRBJ2-1; no clear D gene. Trimming pared 2 bases from V and 10 bases from J, leaving 9 bases between. The CDR3 extends over 12 amino acids. Germline V lookup: CDR1 MGHDK, CDR2 SYGVNS. In DNA, the CDR3 is TGTGCCAGCAGTGAACCCTCCCGGGAGCAGTTCTTC. Protein: CASSEPSREQFF. Using reference TRBV25-1 and TRBJ2-1 for the parts outside the CDR3, the full variable domain is EADIYQTPRYLVIGTGKKITLECSQTMGHDKMYWYQQDPGMELHLIHYSYGVNSTEKGDLSSESTVSRIRTEHFPLTLESARPSHTSQYLCASSEPSREQFFGPGTRLTVL.

DNA of the CDR3: TGTGCCAGCAGTCGACAGGGGGTCATTTACAATGAGCAGTTCTTC. As protein: CASSRQGVIYNEQFF. This sequence joins TRBV6-1 and TRBJ2-1, with 9 bases that match TRBD1. V gave up 5 bases and J gave up 4 bases; unmatched junction bases: 6. Looked up from germline, CDR1 is MNHNS and CDR2 is SASEGT. This CDR3 contains 15 residues.

This clone was recorded once. V usage is TRBV6-6 and J usage is TRBJ1-2; no definite D call. This CDR3 region has 13 residues. Trimming took off 2 bases at V and 7 bases at J, with 11 bases between the two ends. Per germline, CDR1 MNHNY and CDR2 SVGAGI (reference sequence). Here the CDR3 reads CASSYVETGGYTF. In nucleotides, the CDR3 is TGTGCCAGCAGTTACGTGGAAACGGGTGGCTACACCTTC.

The chain couples TRBV6-6 to TRBJ1-6, with D maybe TRBD1 (5 bases). The V and J ends lost 5 bases and 7 bases respectively, with 15 bases between them. Germline loops: CDR1 MNHNY, CDR2 SVGAGI (reference sequence). This CDR3 spans 15 amino acids. This CDR3 reads CASSEPGLDNSPLHF. The CDR3 DNA reads TGTGCCAGCAGTGAGCCGGGACTGGACAATTCACCCCTCCACTTT.

V and J are TRBV13 and TRBJ2-5; TRBD2 aligns across 9 bases. CDR1 PRHDT and CDR2 FYEKMQ come from the germline V gene (reference sequence). This CDR3 has 17 residues. J gave up 5 bases and V 1 base, and 11 bases lay outside the gene matches. CDR3 in amino acids: CASSLESSGTVPETQYF. The CDR3 DNA follows: TGTGCCAGCAGCTTAGAGTCTAGCGGGACGGTACCGGAGACCCAGTACTTC.

The chain employs TRBV28 and TRBJ1-5; TRBD1 matches 11 bases. The CDR3 consists of 14 residues. V was clipped by 5 bases and J by 6 bases; unmatched bases: 3. From germline, CDR1 is MDHEN and CDR2 SYDVKM. CDR3 coding DNA: TGTGCCAGCAGTGGACAGGGGGCTGGTCAGCCCCAGCATTTT. Its translation is CASSGQGAGQPQHF.

This chain joins TRBV7-3 and TRBJ2-1; 7 bases agree with TRBD2. The V and J ends lost 0 bases and 7 bases, in that order; junction bases with no gene match: 18. Germline V lookup: CDR1 SGHTA, CDR2 FQGTGA. The CDR3 has 19 amino acids. The chain's CDR3 is CASSLTPSYRAGVRNEQFF. The CDR3 coding sequence is TGTGCCAGCAGCTTAACGCCGTCGTACCGTGCGGGAGTGAGAAATGAGCAGTTCTTC.

The chain is built from TRBV5-1 and TRBJ2-3; weak D call: TRBD1 (5 bases). Germline values: CDR1 SGHRS, CDR2 YFSETQ. Between the trimmed V and J ends, which lost 6 bases and 2 bases, there was a span of 13 bases. This CDR3 comprises 14 residues. In DNA, the CDR3 is TGCGCCAGCAAACAGACAGACCTCACAGATACGCAGTATTTT. Translating it yields CASKQTDLTDTQYF.

The chain uses TRBV19 and TRBJ1-5, with 7 bases lining up with TRBD1. J was trimmed by 5 bases and V by 6 bases; bases with no gene match: 7. Germline V lookup: CDR1 LNHDA, CDR2 SQIVND (reference sequence). CDR3 length: 14 amino acids. The CDR3 reads CASRDRVDYQPQHF. The CDR3, as DNA: TGTGCCAGTAGAGACAGGGTCGATTATCAGCCCCAGCATTTT.

The rearrangement links TRBV23-1 to TRBJ2-3, with 12 positions matching TRBD1. TRBV23-1 is given ORF status, its function remaining uncertain. The CDR3 is made up of 18 amino acids. V was pared by 3 bases and J by 6 bases, with 13 bases of the junction left unmatched. CDR3: CASSHPPAGTGGDDTQYF. CDR3 nucleotides: TGCGCCAGCAGTCACCCCCCCGCCGGGACAGGGGGCGATGATACGCAGTATTTT.

CDR3 loop: CASSPWGRADTQYF. The CDR3 coding sequence is TGTGCCAGCAGCCCTTGGGGCAGGGCAGATACGCAGTATTTT. The J gene is TRBJ2-3, the V gene TRBV7-3; TRBD1 might be the D (5 bases). V lost 5 bases, J lost 4 bases, and 13 bases lay in between. The CDR3 sequence is 14 residues long. Germline V gives CDR1 SGHTA, CDR2 FQGTGA.

The count of this clone is one. The chain employs TRBV4-2 and TRBJ2-7; the D is unclear. Trimming removed 0 bases from V and 5 bases from J, with 5 bases in between. The CDR3 contains 12 residues. Germline assignment: CDR1 LGHNA and CDR2 YNFKEQ. The DNA for the CDR3 is TGTGCCAGCAGCCAAGAGGGCCACGAGCAGTACTTC. It yields the protein CASSQEGHEQYF.

This clone was detected only a few times. This chain joins TRBV19 and TRBJ2-7; the D is unclear. The CDR3 is made up of 12 amino acids. Germline V lookup: CDR1 LNHDA, CDR2 SQIVND (reference sequence). Between the trimmed V and J ends, which lost 5 bases and 1 base, there was a span of 6 bases. CDR3 DNA: TGTGCCAGTAGTCCCGGGTCCTACGAGCAGTACTTC. Amino acid sequence: CASSPGSYEQYF.

The V gene is TRBV30, the J gene TRBJ2-4; a possible D gene is TRBD2 (5 bases). In germline, CDR1 is GTSNPN, CDR2 SVGIG (reference sequence). This CDR3 spans 16 amino acids. Deletions cut 3 bases from V and 0 bases from J, with 15 bases between. The CDR3 sequence is CAWSTGSRSAKNIQYF. In DNA form, the CDR3 reads TGTGCCTGGAGCACTGGGAGCAGGTCAGCCAAAAACATTCAGTACTTC.

The V call is TRBV5-4, the J call TRBJ1-1; D is unclear. Trimming pared 0 bases from V and 8 bases from J, leaving 17 bases between. Germline CDR1 SGHNT, CDR2 YYREEE (reference sequence). The CDR3 runs to 15 residues. Here the CDR3 reads CASSLDGGGSREAFF. CDR3 nucleotide sequence: TGTGCCAGCAGCTTGGACGGCGGTGGGTCAAGGGAAGCTTTCTTT.

This clone has just a few counts. This chain connects TRBV29-1 to TRBJ2-3, with TRBD1 matching 10 bases. The CDR3 contains 14 residues. CDR1 and CDR2 (germline): SQVTM, ANQGSEA. The V segment lost 3 bases and the J segment 6 bases; nucleotides outside the gene matches: 6. The CDR3 coding sequence is TGCAGCGTTGAGGGACAGGGGATCCCCGATACGCAGTATTTT. Its translation: CSVEGQGIPDTQYF.

The J gene is TRBJ2-5, the V gene TRBV15; D might be TRBD2 (5 bases). The CDR3 sequence is 14 residues long. Between the trimmed V and J ends, which lost 4 bases and 5 bases, there was a span of 14 bases. Germline CDR1 reads LNHNV; CDR2 reads YYDKDF (reference sequence). CDR3 residues: CATSIRTDSETQYF. For the CDR3, the DNA is TGTGCCACCAGCATCCGGACTGACTCGGAGACCCAGTACTTC.

This clone was seen more than once but under ten times. The V gene is TRBV5-4, the J gene TRBJ1-2; possibly TRBD1 for D (5 bases). The CDR3 is 14 residues long. Germline loops: CDR1 SGHNT, CDR2 YYREEE (reference sequence). The V end was cut by 1 base, the J end by 6 bases, with 13 bases between. CDR3 protein: CASSLFGGGDGYTF. CDR3 coding DNA: TGTGCCAGCAGCTTGTTCGGGGGTGGTGATGGCTACACCTTC.

This chain connects TRBV7-2 to TRBJ2-1; tentatively, D is TRBD2 (6 bases). CDR1 and CDR2 (germline): SGHTA, FQGNSA. The CDR3 spans 15 residues. Trimming left V 6 bases short and J 0 bases short, with 12 bases between. The CDR3 DNA follows: TGTGCCAGCAGTTTCCACGGGAGCTCCTACAATGAGCAGTTCTTC. Translating it yields CASSFHGSSYNEQFF. Using reference TRBV7-2 and TRBJ2-1 for the parts outside the CDR3, the full variable domain is GAGVSQSPSNKVTEKGKDVELRCDPISGHTALYWYRQSLGQGLEFLIYFQGNSAPDKSGLPSDRFSAERTGGSVSTLTIQRTQQEDSAVYLCASSFHGSSYNEQFFGPGTRLTVL.